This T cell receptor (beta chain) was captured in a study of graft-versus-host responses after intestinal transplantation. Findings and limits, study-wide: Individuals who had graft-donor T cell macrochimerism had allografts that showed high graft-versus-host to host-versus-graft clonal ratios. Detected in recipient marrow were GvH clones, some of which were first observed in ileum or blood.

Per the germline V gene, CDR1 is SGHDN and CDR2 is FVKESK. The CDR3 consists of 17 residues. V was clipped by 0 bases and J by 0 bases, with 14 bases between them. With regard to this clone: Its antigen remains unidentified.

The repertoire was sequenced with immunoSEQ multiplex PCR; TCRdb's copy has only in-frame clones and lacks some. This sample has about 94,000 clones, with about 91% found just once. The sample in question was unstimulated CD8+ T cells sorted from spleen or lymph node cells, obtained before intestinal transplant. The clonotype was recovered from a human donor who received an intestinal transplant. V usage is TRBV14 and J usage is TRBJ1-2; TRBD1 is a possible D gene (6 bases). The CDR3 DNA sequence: TGTGCCAGCAGCCAAGACCTACAGGGTGACCCTAACTATGGCTACACCTTC. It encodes CASSQDLQGDPNYGYTF. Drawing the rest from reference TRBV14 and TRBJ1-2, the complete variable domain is EAGVTQFPSHSVIEKGQTVTLRCDPISGHDNLYWYRRVMGKEIKFLLHFVKESKQDESGMPNNRFLAERTGGTYSTLKVQPAELEDSGVYFCASSQDLQGDPNYGYTFGSGTRLTVV.